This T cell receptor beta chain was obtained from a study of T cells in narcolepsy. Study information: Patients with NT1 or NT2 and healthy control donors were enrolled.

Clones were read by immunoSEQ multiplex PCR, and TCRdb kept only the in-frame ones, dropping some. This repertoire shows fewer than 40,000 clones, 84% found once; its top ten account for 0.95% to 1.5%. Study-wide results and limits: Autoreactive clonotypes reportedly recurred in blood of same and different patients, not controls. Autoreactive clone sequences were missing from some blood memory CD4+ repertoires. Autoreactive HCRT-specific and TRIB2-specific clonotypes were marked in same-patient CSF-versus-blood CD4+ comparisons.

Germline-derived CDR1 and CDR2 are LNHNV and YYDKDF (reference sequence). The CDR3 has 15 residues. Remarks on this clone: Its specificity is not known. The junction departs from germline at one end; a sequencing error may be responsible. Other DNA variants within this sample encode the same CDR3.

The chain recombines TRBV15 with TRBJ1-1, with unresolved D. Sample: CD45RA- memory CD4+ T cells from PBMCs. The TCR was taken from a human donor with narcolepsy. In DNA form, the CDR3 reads TGTGCCACCAGTATAGTTTCGACCGGAGGCACTGAGGCTTTCTTT. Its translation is CATSIVSTGGTEAFF.